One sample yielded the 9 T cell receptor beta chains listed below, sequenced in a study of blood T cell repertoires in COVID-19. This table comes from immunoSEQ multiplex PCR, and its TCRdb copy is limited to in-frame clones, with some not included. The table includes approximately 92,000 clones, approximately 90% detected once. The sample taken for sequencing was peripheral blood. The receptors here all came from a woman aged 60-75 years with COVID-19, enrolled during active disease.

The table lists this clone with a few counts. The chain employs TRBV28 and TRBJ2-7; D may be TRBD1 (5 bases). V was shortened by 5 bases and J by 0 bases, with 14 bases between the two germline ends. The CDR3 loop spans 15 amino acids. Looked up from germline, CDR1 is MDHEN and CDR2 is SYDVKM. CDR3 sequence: CASSPTGPSSYEQYF. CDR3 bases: TGTGCCAGCAGTCCCACAGGACCCAGCTCCTACGAGCAGTACTTC. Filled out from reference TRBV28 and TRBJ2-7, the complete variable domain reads DVKVTQSSRYLVKRTGEKVFLECVQDMDHENMFWYRQDPGLGLRLIYFSYDVKMKEKGDIPEGYSVSREKKERFSLILESASTNQTSMYLCASSPTGPSSYEQYFGPGTRLTVT.

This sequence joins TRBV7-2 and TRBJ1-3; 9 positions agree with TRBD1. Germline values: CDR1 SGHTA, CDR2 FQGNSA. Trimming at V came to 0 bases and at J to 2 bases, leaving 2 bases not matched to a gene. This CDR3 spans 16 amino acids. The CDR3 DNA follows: TGTGCCAGCAGCTTAGCCCGGACAGGGGCTGGAAACACCATATATTTT. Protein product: CASSLARTGAGNTIYF.

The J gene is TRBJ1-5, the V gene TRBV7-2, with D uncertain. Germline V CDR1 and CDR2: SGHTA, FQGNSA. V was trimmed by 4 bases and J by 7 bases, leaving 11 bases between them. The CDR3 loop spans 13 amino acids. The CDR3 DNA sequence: TGTGCCAGCAGCTCCGACGGGAAACAGCCCCAGCATTTT. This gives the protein CASSSDGKQPQHF.

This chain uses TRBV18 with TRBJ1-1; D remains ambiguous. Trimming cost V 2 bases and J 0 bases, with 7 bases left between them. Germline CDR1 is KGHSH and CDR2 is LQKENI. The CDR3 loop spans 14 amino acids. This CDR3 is CASSPGSLNTEAFF. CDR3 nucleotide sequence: TGTGCCAGCTCACCAGGCTCGCTGAACACTGAAGCTTTCTTT.

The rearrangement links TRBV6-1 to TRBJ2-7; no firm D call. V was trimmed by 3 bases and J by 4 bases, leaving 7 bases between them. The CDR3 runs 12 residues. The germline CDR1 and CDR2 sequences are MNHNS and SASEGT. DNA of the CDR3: TGTGCCAGCAGTGAGGGCCTTTACGAGCAGTACTTC. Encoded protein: CASSEGLYEQYF.

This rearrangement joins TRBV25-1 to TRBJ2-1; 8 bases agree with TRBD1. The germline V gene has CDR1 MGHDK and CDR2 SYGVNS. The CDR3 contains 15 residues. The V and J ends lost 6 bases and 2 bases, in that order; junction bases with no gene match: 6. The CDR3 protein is CASSDPGQAYNEQFF. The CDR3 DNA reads TGTGCCAGCAGCGATCCGGGACAGGCCTACAATGAGCAGTTCTTC.

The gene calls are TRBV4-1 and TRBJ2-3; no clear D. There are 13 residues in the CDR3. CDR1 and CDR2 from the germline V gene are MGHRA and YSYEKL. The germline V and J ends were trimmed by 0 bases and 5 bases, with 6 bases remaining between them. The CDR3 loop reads CASSQEHVDTQYF. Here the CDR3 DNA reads TGCGCCAGCAGCCAAGAACACGTAGATACGCAGTATTTT.

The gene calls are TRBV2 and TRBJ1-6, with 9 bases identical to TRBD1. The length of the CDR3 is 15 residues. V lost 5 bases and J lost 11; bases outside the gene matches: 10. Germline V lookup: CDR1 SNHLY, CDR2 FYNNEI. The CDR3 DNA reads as TGTGCCAGCAGTCTTGGACAGGGGAAATTCACACCCCTCCACTTT. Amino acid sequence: CASSLGQGKFTPLHF.

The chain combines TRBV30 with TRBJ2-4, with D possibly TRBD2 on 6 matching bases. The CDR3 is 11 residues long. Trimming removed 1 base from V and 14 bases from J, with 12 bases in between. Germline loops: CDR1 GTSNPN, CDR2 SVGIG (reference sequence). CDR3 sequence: CAWSGLGGKYF. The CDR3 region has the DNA TGTGCCTGGAGTGGCCTCGGGGGAAAGTACTTC.